Here is one T cell receptor (beta chain) with its context. Its antigen is as yet unknown. TCRdb's table, derived via immunoSEQ multiplex PCR, lists solely in-frame clones and lacks some. The data contain over 85,000 clones, 70% to 90% of them singletons. The sample originates from a study of T cell responses to AZD1222 COVID-19 vaccine. Study-level points and caveats: Donors were mostly white British, more females; clonal diversity possibly underestimated. Seropositive status at baseline applied to only 6 or 7 AZD1222 recipients. Rises in breadth and depth of Spike-specific TCRs came after two AZD1222 doses. Only after the peak T cell response were repertoires sampled.

The source material was peripheral blood, sampled on day 0 of AZD1222 vaccination. The receptor's source is an adult in good health.

The CDR3 loop reads CASRTVGDTSEAFF. The DNA for the CDR3 is TGTGCCAGCAGAACCGTTGGGGACACTAGCGAAGCTTTCTTT. V is TRBV2 and J is TRBJ1-1, with D perhaps TRBD1 (6 bases). V shed 6 bases and J shed 8 bases, with 19 bases lying between them. The CDR3 length is 14 residues. Germline CDR1 and CDR2: SNHLY and FYNNEI.